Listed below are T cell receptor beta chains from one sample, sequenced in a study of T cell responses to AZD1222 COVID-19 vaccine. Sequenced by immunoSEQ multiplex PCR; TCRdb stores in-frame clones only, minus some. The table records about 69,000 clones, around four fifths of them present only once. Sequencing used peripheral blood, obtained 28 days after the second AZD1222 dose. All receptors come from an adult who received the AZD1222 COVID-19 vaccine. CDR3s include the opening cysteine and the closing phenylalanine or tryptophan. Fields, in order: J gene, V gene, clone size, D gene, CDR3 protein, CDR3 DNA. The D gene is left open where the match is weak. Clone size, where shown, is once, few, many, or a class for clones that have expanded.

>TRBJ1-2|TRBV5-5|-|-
CASSLGVSAPTGYTF
TGTGCCAGCAGCTTAGGGGTTTCAGCCCCAACTGGCTACACCTTC
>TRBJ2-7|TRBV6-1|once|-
CASSEAGQTISYEQYF
TGTGCCAGCAGTGAAGCCGGACAGACCATCTCCTACGAGCAGTACTTC
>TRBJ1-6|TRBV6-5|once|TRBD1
CASCPTGDNSPLHF
TGTGCCAGCTGCCCAACAGGGGATAATTCACCCCTCCACTTT
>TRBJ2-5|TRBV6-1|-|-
CASSEAGETQYF
TGTGCCAGCAGTGAAGCGGGTGAGACCCAGTACTTC
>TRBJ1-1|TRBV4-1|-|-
CASSQSITRGPTEAFF
TGCGCCAGCAGCCAAAGTATCACACGGGGGCCGACGGAAGCTTTCTTT
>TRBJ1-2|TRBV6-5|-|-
CASTLGGNYGYTF
TGTGCCAGCACCCTCGGGGGGAACTATGGCTACACCTTC
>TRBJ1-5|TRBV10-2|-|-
CASSDRQLNQPQHF
TGCGCCAGCAGTGATAGACAGCTTAATCAGCCCCAGCATTTT
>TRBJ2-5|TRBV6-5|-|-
CASRPGTLIQETQYF
TGTGCCAGCCGACCCGGAACACTAATTCAAGAGACCCAGTACTTC
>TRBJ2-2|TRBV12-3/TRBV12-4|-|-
CASSISREELFF
TGTGCCAGCAGTATCTCACGAGAGGAGCTGTTTTTT
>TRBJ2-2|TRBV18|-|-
CASSPRPGDTGELFF
TGTGCCAGCTCACCTAGGCCAGGGGACACCGGGGAGCTGTTTTTT
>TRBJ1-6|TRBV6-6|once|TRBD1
CASTTGDYSPLHF
TGTGCCAGCACCACAGGGGACTATTCACCCCTCCACTTT
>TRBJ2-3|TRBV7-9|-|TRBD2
CASSFPGLAGVTQYF
TGTGCCAGCAGCTTCCCCGGACTAGCGGGGGTTACGCAGTATTTT
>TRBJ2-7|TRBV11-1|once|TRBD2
CASTPGGSYEQYF
TGTGCCAGCACCCCCGGGGGGTCCTACGAGCAGTACTTC
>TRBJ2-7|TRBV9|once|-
CASSVGGQGMDEQYF
TGTGCCAGCAGCGTAGGTGGTCAGGGAATGGACGAGCAGTACTTC
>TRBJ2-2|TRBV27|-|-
CASSLTGNTGELFF
TGTGCCAGCAGTTTAACGGGGAACACCGGGGAGCTGTTTTTT
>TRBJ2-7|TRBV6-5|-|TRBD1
CASSPGQVSYEQYF
TGTGCCAGCAGTCCGGGACAGGTTTCCTACGAGCAGTACTTC
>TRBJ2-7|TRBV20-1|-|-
CSASLQGSYEQYF
TGCAGTGCTAGTCTACAGGGCTCCTACGAGCAGTACTTC
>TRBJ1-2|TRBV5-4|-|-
CASSVRGAFGYTF
TGTGCCAGCAGCGTCCGGGGGGCGTTCGGCTACACCTTC
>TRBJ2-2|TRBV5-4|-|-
CASSRDTGELFF
TGTGCCAGCAGCAGGGACACCGGGGAGCTGTTTTTT
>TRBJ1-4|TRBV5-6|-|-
CASSSGTNKGEKLFF
TGTGCCAGCAGCAGCGGGACAAACAAAGGGGAAAAACTGTTTTTT
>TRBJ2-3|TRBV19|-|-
CASSRGTAEIKADTQYF
TGTGCCAGTAGTCGTGGGACGGCTGAAATTAAGGCAGATACGCAGTATTTT
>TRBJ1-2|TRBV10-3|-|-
CAISEEHSRGYGYTF
TGTGCCATCAGTGAGGAACACAGCCGGGGCTATGGCTACACCTTC
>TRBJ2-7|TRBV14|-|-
CASSQVAEQYF
TGTGCCAGCAGCCAAGTTGCCGAGCAGTACTTC
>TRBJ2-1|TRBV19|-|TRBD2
CASSIPVVSGRNNEQFF
TGTGCCAGTAGTATTCCGGTCGTTAGCGGGAGGAACAATGAGCAGTTCTTC
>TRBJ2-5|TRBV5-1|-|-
CASTVGAEETQYF
TGCGCCAGCACTGTGGGGGCGGAAGAGACCCAGTACTTC
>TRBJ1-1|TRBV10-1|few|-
CASSDGGLNTEAFF
TGCGCCAGCAGTGATGGGGGTTTGAACACTGAAGCTTTCTTT
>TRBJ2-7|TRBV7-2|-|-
CASSLDAGYEQYF
TGTGCCAGCAGCTTGGACGCCGGCTACGAGCAGTACTTC
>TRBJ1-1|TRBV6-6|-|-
CASSSRGRGDTEAFF
TGTGCCAGCAGTAGTCGGGGGCGCGGGGACACTGAAGCTTTCTTT
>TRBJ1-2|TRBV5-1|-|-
CASSVEGNDYGYTF
TGCGCCAGCAGCGTCGAAGGGAATGACTATGGCTACACCTTC
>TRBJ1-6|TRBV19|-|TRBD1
CASRTQGWDSPLHF
TGTGCCAGTAGAACACAGGGGTGGGATTCACCCCTCCACTTT
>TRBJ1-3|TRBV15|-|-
CATSRARGGYPDTIYF
TGTGCCACCAGCAGAGCGAGGGGTGGGTACCCGGACACCATATATTTT
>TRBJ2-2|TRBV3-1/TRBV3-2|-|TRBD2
CASSQSGGRGTGELFF
TGTGCCAGCAGCCAATCGGGCGGGAGAGGCACCGGGGAGCTGTTTTTT
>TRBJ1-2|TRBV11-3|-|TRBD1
CASSPGQEYYGYTF
TGTGCCAGCAGCCCGGGACAGGAGTACTATGGCTACACCTTC
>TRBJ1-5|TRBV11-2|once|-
CASSPSEAQPQHF
TGTGCCAGCAGCCCCAGTGAAGCACAGCCCCAGCATTTT
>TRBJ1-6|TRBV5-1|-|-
CASSLDRRTQPLHF
TGCGCCAGCAGCTTGGATAGACGCACGCAACCCCTCCACTTT
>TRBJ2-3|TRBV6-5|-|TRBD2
CASTPTSGTLDTQYF
TGTGCCAGCACCCCGACTAGCGGGACCCTAGATACGCAGTATTTT
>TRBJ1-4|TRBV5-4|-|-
CASSFGGLGEKLFF
TGTGCCAGCAGCTTTGGGGGCCTAGGTGAAAAACTGTTTTTT
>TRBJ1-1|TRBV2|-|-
CASLMNTEAFF
TGTGCCAGCTTGATGAACACTGAAGCTTTCTTT
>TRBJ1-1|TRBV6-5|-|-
CASGRGTDNTEAFF
TGTGCCAGCGGACGTGGGACGGACAACACTGAAGCTTTCTTT
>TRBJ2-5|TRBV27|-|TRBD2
CASSQGLARSQYF
TGTGCCAGCAGCCAGGGACTAGCCAGGTCCCAGTACTTC
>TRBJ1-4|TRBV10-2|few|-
CASRAQGSNEKLFF
TGCGCCAGCAGGGCACAGGGATCTAATGAAAAACTGTTTTTT
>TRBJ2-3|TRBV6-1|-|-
CASSEGRISTDTQYF
TGTGCCAGCAGTGAAGGCAGGATTAGCACAGATACGCAGTATTTT
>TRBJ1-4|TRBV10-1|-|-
CASAKARYEKLFF
TGCGCCAGCGCCAAGGCGAGGTATGAAAAACTGTTTTTT
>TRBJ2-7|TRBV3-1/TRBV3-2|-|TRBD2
CASSQGVAGRYEQYF
TGTGCCAGCAGCCAAGGAGTAGCGGGCCGCTACGAGCAGTACTTC
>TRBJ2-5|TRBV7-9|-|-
CASSNQQGGGETQYF
TGTGCCAGCAGCAACCAACAGGGCGGGGGAGAGACCCAGTACTTC
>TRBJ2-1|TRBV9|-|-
CASSAMGVTYNEQFF
TGTGCCAGCAGCGCTATGGGGGTTACCTACAATGAGCAGTTCTTC
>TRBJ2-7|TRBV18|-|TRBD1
CASSPPGTGYYEQYF
TGTGCCAGCTCACCACCGGGGACAGGGTACTACGAGCAGTACTTC
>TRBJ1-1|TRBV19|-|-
CASTRGDLGFF
TGTGCCAGTACCCGGGGGGACCTTGGGTTCTTT
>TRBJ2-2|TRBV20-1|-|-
CSARGTGELFF
TGCAGTGCTAGGGGCACCGGGGAGCTGTTTTTT
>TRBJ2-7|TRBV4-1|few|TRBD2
CASSPPGTGGDEQYF
TGCGCCAGCAGCCCCCCTGGGACGGGGGGGGACGAGCAGTACTTC